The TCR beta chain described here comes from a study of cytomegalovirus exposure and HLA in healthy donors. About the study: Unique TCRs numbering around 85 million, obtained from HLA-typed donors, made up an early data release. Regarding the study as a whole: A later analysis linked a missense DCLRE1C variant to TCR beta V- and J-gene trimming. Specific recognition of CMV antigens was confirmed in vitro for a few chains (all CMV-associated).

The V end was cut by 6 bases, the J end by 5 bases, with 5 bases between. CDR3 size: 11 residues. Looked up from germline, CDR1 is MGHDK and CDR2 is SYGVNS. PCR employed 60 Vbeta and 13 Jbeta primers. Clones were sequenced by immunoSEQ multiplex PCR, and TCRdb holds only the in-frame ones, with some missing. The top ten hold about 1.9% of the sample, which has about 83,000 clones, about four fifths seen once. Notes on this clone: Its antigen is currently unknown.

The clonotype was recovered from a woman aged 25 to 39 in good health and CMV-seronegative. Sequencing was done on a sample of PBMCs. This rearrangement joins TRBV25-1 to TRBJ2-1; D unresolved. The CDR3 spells CASSPHNEQFF. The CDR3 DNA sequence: TGTGCCAGCAGCCCTCACAATGAGCAGTTCTTC. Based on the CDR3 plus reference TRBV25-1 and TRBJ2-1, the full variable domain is EADIYQTPRYLVIGTGKKITLECSQTMGHDKMYWYQQDPGMELHLIHYSYGVNSTEKGDLSSESTVSRIRTEHFPLTLESARPSHTSQYLCASSPHNEQFFGPGTRLTVL.